This T cell receptor beta chain was obtained from a study of control samples from healthy donors and cancer patients (dated by TCRdb to the early 2020s). Libraries were made using the immunoSEQ multiplex PCR assay. The table comes from immuneACCESS by way of TCRdb, which keeps in-frame sequences with V and J called. Part of the clones is missing from these tables; in studies checked, under half for an unresolved V gene and the rest for unknown reasons. Within this sample are 95,000 to 120,000 clones, with approximately 80% of them counted one time only. Approximately 7% of the sample lies in the top ten. Notes on this clone: Its binding antigen is unknown. No base qualities exist here, and no much larger clone lies one base off it.

CDR3 length: 15 amino acids, cysteine to phenylalanine. Only the CDR3 DNA is retained, 45 bases long and in frame from the first base. In the germline V gene (reference sequence), CDR1 corresponds to MNHEY and CDR2 to SMNVEV. V is pared back by 0 bases and J by 7 bases, with 10 bases lying between the germline termini. This TCR was sampled from a man in his late teens or twenties in good health. The rearranged chain carries TRBV27 and TRBJ1-6, and TRBD1 may be the D gene, going by 5 matching bases. Sample: blood. The DNA reads as follows: TGTGCCAGCAGTTTATCGGGGGGATGGAATTCACCCCTCCACTTT. This encodes CASSLSGGWNSPLHF.